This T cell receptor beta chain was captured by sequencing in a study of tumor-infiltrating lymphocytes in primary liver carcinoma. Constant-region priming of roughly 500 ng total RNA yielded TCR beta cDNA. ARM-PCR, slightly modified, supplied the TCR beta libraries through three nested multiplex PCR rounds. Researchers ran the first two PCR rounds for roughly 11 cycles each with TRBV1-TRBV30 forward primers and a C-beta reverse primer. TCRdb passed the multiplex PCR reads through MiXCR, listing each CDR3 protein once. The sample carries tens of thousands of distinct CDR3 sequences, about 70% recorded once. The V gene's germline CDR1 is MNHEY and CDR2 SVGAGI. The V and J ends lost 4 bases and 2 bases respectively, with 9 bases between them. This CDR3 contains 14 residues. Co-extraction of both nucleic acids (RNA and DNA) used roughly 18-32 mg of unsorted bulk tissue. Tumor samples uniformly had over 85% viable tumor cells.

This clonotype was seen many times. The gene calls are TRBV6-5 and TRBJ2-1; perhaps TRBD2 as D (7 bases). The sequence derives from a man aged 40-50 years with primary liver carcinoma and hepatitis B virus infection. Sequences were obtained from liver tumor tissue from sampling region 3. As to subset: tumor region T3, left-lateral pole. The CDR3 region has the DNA TGTGCCAGCAGTTCCGGGGGGCCCTACAATGAGCAGTTCTTC. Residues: CASSSGGPYNEQFF.